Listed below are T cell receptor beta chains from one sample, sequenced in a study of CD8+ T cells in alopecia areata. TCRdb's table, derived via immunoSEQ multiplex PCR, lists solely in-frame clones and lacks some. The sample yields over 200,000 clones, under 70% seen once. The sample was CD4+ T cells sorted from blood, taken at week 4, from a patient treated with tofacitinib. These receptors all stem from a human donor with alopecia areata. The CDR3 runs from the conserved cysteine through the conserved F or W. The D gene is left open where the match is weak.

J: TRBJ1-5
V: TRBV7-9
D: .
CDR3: CASSLRANQPQHF

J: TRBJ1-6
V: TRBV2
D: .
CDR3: CASNTDGNSPLHF

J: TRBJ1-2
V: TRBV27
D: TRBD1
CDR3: CASSPLPRTGEGYTF

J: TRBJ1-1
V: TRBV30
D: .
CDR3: CAWSVQVDTEAFF

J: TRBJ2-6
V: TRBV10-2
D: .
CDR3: CASMNPGANVLTF

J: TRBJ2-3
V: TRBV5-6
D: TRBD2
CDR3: CASSMRPGLAGSTDTQYF

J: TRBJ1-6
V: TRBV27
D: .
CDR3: CASRGAVNSPLHF

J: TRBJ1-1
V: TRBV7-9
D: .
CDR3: CASSLNPGGGNTEAFF

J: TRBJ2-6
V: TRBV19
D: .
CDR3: CASSRDLRSSGANVLTF

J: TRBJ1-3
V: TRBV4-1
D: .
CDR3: CASSQERGQIRDTIYF

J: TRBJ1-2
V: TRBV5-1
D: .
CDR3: CASSLDRAGYGYTF

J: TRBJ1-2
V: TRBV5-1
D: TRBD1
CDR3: CASSLEGTGYGYGYTF

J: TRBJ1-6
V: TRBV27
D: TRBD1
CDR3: CASLTTGANSPLHF

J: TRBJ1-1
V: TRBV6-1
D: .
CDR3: CASSELVNTEAFF

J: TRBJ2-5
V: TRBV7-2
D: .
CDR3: CASSAPGGQTQYF

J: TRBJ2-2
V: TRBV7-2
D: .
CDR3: CASSLNGPLNTGELFF

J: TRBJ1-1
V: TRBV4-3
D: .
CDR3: CASSPSTRGRTEAFF

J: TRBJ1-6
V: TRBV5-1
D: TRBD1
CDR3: CASSFRQGMNSPLHF

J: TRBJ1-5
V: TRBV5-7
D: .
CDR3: CASSLGQNSNQPQHF

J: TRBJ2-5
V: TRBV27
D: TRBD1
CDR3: CASRYAGGAETQYF

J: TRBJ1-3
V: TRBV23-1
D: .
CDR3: CASSEMSRSGNTIYF

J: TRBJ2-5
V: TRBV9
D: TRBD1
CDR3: CASSVGAGGVETQYF

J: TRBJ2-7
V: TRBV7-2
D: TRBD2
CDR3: CASSQGRGGRYEQYF

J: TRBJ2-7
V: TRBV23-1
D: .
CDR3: CASRQGYEQYF

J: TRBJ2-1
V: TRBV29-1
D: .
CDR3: CSAWGGRTYNEQFF

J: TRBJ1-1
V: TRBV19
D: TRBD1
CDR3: CASRQQGSNTEAFF

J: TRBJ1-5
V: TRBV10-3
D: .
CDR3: CAIRQGSNQPQHF

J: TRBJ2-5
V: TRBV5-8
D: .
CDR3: CASSLMQGAETQYF

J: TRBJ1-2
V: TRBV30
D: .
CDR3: CAWSRDLYGYTF

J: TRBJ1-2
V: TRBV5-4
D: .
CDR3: CASSLGRGANYGYTF

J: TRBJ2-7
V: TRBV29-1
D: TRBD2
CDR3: CSVDSSGGPEQYF

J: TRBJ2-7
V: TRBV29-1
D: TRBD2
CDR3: CSVTNAGGGAYEQYF

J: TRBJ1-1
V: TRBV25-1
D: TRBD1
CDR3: CASSGAAGGVVTEAFF

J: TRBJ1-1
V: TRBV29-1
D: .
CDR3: CSAGKGGNTEAFF

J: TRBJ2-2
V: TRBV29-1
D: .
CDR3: CSVVGLANTGELFF

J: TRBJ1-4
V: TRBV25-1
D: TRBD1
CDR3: CASSPSGGGSQWLFF

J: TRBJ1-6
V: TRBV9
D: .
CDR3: CASSTRTDSPLHF

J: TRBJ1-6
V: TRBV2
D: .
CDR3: CASRVTWQASSPLHF

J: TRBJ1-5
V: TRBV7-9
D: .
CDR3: CASSLQGQRQPQHF

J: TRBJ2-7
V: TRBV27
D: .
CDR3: CASQHRSGVGEQYF

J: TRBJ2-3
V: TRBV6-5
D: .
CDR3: CASSAGRGRTDTQYF

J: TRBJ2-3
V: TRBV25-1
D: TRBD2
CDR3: CASSAYSGGRRDTQYF

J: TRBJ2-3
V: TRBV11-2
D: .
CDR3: CASSPQTADTQYF

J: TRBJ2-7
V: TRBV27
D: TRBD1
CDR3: CASRPTGGGSYEQYF

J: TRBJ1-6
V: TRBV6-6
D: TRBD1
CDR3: CASVPQGANSPLHF

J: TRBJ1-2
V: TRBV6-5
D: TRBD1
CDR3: CASSGDRGNYGYTF

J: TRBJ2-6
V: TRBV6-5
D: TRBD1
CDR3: CASSYSGTGPLILTF

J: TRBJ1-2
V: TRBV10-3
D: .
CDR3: CAISNTGNYGYTF

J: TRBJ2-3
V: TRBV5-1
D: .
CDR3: CASSLASSTDTQYF

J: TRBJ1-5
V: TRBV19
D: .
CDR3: CASSNLQGYQPQHF

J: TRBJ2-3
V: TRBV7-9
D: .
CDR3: CASTPGKTSTDTQYF

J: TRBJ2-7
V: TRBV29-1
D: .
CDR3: CSVEGEITGSEQYF